This T cell receptor (beta chain) was obtained from a study of T cell responses to AZD1222 COVID-19 vaccine. The study's findings and limits: The number of AZD1222 recipients seropositive at baseline was only five to seven.

About this clone: The antigen is undetermined.

The table came from immunoSEQ multiplex PCR; TCRdb's copy has only in-frame clones and leaves some out. The profile shows some 140,000 clones, around 90% of them singletons. This CDR3 is built from 18 residues. The sample here was peripheral blood, taken on day 0 of AZD1222 vaccination. This TCR was recovered from an adult in good health. The rearrangement uses TRBV21-1 and TRBJ1-3; the D call of TRBD1 is as the table states it, not checked on the DNA. TRBV21-1 is flagged as a pseudogene. CDR3 amino acids: CASSPPKGQAISGNTIYF. The CDR3 region has the DNA TGTGCCAGCAGCCCCCCTAAGGGACAGGCAATCTCTGGAAACACCATATATTTT.